The sample holds many counts of the clone carrying this T cell receptor beta chain. Per the original methods: Estimation of nucleated cell counts was performed using reference gene primer amplification. Assay: immunoSEQ multiplex PCR; the TCRdb copy retains only in-frame clones and omits some. Clone size and the V and J calls come from that table; the DNA yielded D and trimming. The sample carries over 200,000 clones, 80% to 90% recorded once. The data were taken from a study of blood T cell repertoires in COVID-19. The wider study: Italy, Spain and the United States were the sources of the convalescent and acute COVID-19 samples. Sample material is recorded as cDNA or gDNA derived from T cells, B-cell-depleted T cells, or PBMCs.

The CDR3 length is 14 residues. V was trimmed by 0 bases and J by 4 bases, leaving 9 bases between them. Germline V CDR1 and CDR2: WSHSY, SAAADI. The V and J genes are TRBV10-2 and TRBJ1-1, with D tentatively TRBD1 (5 bases). The sequence was obtained from a middle-aged man with acute or convalescent COVID-19. Sequences were obtained from peripheral blood. The chain's CDR3 is CASSESRGTTEAFF. The CDR3 nucleotides read TGCGCCAGCAGTGAGTCCCGGGGGACCACTGAAGCTTTCTTT.